This T cell receptor (beta chain) was captured by sequencing in a study of T cell responses to AZD1222 COVID-19 vaccine. Clones were sequenced by immunoSEQ multiplex PCR, and TCRdb holds only the in-frame ones, with some missing. Altogether about 120,000 clones are present, 80% to 90% being singletons, with the ten largest covering 8.4%. Sequencing was performed on peripheral blood, taken on day 0 of AZD1222 vaccination. The clonotype comes from an adult in good health.

As DNA, the CDR3 is TGTGCCAGCAGTTTCGGGGGAGGCTATGGCTACACCTTC. Its translation: CASSFGGGYGYTF. The chain has TRBV28 and TRBJ1-2; tentative D call: TRBD1 (5 bases). Trimming took 3 bases from V and 4 from J, leaving 9 bases between them. Germline V gives CDR1 MDHEN, CDR2 SYDVKM. The CDR3 sequence is 13 residues long.